Sequencing of this TCR beta chain was carried out in a study of cytomegalovirus exposure and HLA in healthy donors. Turning to the study itself: Around 80 million unique TCR sequences came from HLA-typed donors in an early release. Points from the study as a whole: The study put roughly 160 TCR beta chains on its list as cytomegalovirus-associated.

CDR1 and CDR2 (germline): LGHNA, YNFKEQ. The CDR3 extends over 16 amino acids. The V end lost 4 bases, the J end lost 5 bases, and 18 bases lay between the germline ends. The PCR ran on 60 Vbeta and 13 Jbeta primers. The protocol was immunoSEQ multiplex PCR, while the TCRdb copy is restricted to in-frame clones and leaves out a portion. The profile shows roughly 58,000 clones, approximately 80% of them singletons. Details on this clone: Its antigen is unknown.

This sequence was found in a human donor in good health. Sample: PBMCs. The V gene is TRBV4-2, the J gene TRBJ2-1; the D gene is possibly TRBD1 (5 bases). Here the CDR3 reads CASSPKTTDSDNEQFF. CDR3 sequence (DNA): TGTGCCAGCAGCCCCAAAACCACCGACAGCGACAATGAGCAGTTCTTC.